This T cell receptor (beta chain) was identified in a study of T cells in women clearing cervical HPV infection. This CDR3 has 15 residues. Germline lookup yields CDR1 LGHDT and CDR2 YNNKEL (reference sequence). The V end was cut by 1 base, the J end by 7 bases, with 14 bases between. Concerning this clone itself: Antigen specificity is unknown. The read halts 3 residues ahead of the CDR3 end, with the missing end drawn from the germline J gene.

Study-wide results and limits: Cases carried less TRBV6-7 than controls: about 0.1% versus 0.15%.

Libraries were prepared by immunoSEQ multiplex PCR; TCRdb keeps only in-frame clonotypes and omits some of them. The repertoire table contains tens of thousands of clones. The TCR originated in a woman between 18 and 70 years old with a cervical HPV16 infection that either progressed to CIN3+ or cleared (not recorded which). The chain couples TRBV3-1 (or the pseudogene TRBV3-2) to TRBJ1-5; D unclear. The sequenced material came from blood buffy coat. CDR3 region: CASSQVGRLTQPQHF. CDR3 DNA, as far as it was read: TGTGCCAGCAGCCAAGTCGGCCGACTAACACAGCCC.